The subject of this entry is one TCR beta chain. What it binds is unknown. This sample is part of a study of T cell responses to AZD1222 COVID-19 vaccine. Study outcomes and limitations: Targets within unmutated variant regions were reportedly found for nearly half of spike-specific TCRs. CD4 TCRs covered the whole spike, strongest at regions 160-218 and 743-854. Vaccination with two AZD1222 doses was followed by a rise in Spike-specific TCR breadth and depth. Females outnumbered males among donors, who were mostly white British; clonal diversity was possibly underestimated.

Produced via immunoSEQ multiplex PCR; TCRdb's table is partial and in-frame only. The sample gives about 97,000 clones, approximately 90% of which show up once; roughly 7.7% is in the top ten. The clonotype originates from an adult in good health. Sequencing used peripheral blood, obtained on day 0 of AZD1222 vaccination.

The CDR3 loop reads CASSPGEQQAFF. DNA for the CDR3: TGTGCCAGCTCTCCAGGGGAACAGCAAGCTTTCTTT. The chain couples TRBV18 to TRBJ1-1; maybe TRBD1 (6 bases). Looked up from germline, CDR1 is KGHSH and CDR2 is LQKENI. Trimming removed 6 bases from V and 9 bases from J, with 14 bases in between. There are 12 residues in the CDR3.